Each of the 17 T cell receptor beta chains below was sequenced from the same sample in a study of T cells expressing NK-cell markers. TCRdb re-called the 5' RACE reads and gives one entry per CDR3 protein, without DNA. Its listing shows about 160,000 distinct CDR3 sequences. The sequencing input was blood T cells: a sorted CD56 or NKG2C T cell subset, CD4+ or CD8+ T cells, or bulk PBMC T cells (not recorded which). The receptor set was obtained from a woman aged 18 to 75 in good health.

The chain joins TRBV6-1 to TRBJ2-7; absent DNA, TCRdb's TRBD1 call cannot be checked. Germline CDR1 and CDR2: MNHNS and SASEGT. The CDR3 has 15 amino acids. CDR3 region: CASRLALAPTYEQYF.

The chain uses TRBV30 and TRBJ1-5. The CDR3 extends over 12 amino acids. The germline CDR1 and CDR2 sequences are GTSNPN and SVGIG (reference sequence). The CDR3 sequence: CAWSRGNQPQHF.

The chain carries TRBV20-1 and TRBJ2-5; TCRdb indicates TRBD1, and absent DNA this call remains unverified. CDR3 length: 15 amino acids. Germline V gene lookup returns CDR1 DFQATT and CDR2 SNEGSKA (reference sequence). The CDR3 loop reads CSARDPRGQGETQYF.

The V call is TRBV9, the J call TRBJ1-5; TCRdb gives TRBD1 as the D gene, but with no DNA this cannot be confirmed. The CDR3 totals 17 residues. The germline gives CDR1 SGDLS, CDR2 YYNGEE. CDR3 protein: CASSVGDSQYSNQPQHF.

The rearrangement uses TRBV11-2 and TRBJ1-4. From germline, CDR1 is SGHAT and CDR2 FQNNGV. The CDR3 sequence is 14 residues long. Here the CDR3 reads CASSLDLPNEKLFF.

V usage is TRBV7-2 and J usage is TRBJ1-2; the TCRdb call, TRBD1, lacks DNA for checking. The CDR3 contains 16 residues. Germline V CDR1 and CDR2: SGHTA, FQGNSA. CDR3 region: CASSLDRTGTEHGYTF.

The J gene is TRBJ2-7, the V gene TRBV5-1; with no DNA, the TCRdb D assignment of TRBD1 cannot be verified. Germline V CDR1 and CDR2: SGHRS, YFSETQ. There are 13 residues in the CDR3. The CDR3 sequence is CASSPTVSYEQYF. Full variable domain (missing parts from reference TRBV5-1 and TRBJ2-7): KAGVTQTPRYLIKTRGQQVTLSCSPISGHRSVSWYQQTPGQGLQFLFEYFSETQRNKGNFPGRFSGRQFSNSRSEMNVSTLELGDSALYLCASSPTVSYEQYFGPGTRLTVT.

This sequence joins TRBV29-1 and TRBJ1-2. The CDR3 totals 14 residues. Germline assignment: CDR1 SQVTM and CDR2 ANQGSEA. The CDR3 region is CSVEDLPRTYGYTF.

This rearrangement joins TRBV20-1 to TRBJ2-1; TCRdb's assignment of TRBD2 cannot be checked, as there is no DNA. Per germline, CDR1 DFQATT and CDR2 SNEGSKA (reference sequence). CDR3 length equals 14 residues. The CDR3 reads CSARGGGIGNEQFF.

The chain uses TRBV7-2 and TRBJ2-1; TCRdb indicates TRBD2, and absent DNA this call remains unverified. Germline assignment: CDR1 SGHTA and CDR2 FQGNSA. This CDR3 has 12 residues. The CDR3 here is CASKFSGNEQFF.

V usage is TRBV5-1 and J usage is TRBJ2-3; TCRdb names TRBD1, which stays unverified in the absence of DNA. Germline V CDR1 and CDR2: SGHRS, YFSETQ. The CDR3 runs 16 residues. CDR3 protein: CASSLGTDKSTDTQYF.

This chain joins TRBV7-3 and TRBJ2-1; no DNA is available, so the TRBD2 call from TCRdb remains unchecked. Per the germline V gene, CDR1 is SGHTA and CDR2 is FQGTGA. The CDR3 totals 14 residues. The chain's CDR3 is CASSLRMGGDEQFF.

V is TRBV9 and J is TRBJ2-3; lacking DNA, the TRBD2 call made by TCRdb goes unchecked. Germline CDR1 is SGDLS and CDR2 is YYNGEE. The CDR3 runs 15 residues. The CDR3 sequence: CASSALAAGADTQYF.

The chain employs TRBV7-8 and TRBJ2-2; the D call of TRBD1 rests on TCRdb alone, since no DNA is present to check it. This CDR3 is 14 amino acids long. Germline values: CDR1 SGHVS, CDR2 FQNEAQ. The CDR3 reads CASNTAPGTGELFF.

The chain links TRBV5-1 to TRBJ2-3; TCRdb calls TRBD2, which cannot be checked without DNA. The germline CDR1 and CDR2 sequences are SGHRS and YFSETQ. The CDR3 is 15 amino acids. The CDR3 loop is CASSIQRGGSDTQYF. Full variable domain (missing parts from reference TRBV5-1 and TRBJ2-3): KAGVTQTPRYLIKTRGQQVTLSCSPISGHRSVSWYQQTPGQGLQFLFEYFSETQRNKGNFPGRFSGRQFSNSRSEMNVSTLELGDSALYLCASSIQRGGSDTQYFGPGTRLTVL.

V is TRBV5-1 and J is TRBJ2-3. The CDR3 contains 14 residues. Germline V CDR1 and CDR2: SGHRS, YFSETQ. The CDR3 sequence is CASSFTNRGDTQYF.

The J gene is TRBJ2-2, the V gene TRBV7-6; no DNA is available, so the TRBD1 call from TCRdb remains unchecked. The CDR3 contains 16 residues. Per germline, CDR1 SGHVS and CDR2 FNYEAQ. The CDR3 is CASSPRPGLNTGELFF.